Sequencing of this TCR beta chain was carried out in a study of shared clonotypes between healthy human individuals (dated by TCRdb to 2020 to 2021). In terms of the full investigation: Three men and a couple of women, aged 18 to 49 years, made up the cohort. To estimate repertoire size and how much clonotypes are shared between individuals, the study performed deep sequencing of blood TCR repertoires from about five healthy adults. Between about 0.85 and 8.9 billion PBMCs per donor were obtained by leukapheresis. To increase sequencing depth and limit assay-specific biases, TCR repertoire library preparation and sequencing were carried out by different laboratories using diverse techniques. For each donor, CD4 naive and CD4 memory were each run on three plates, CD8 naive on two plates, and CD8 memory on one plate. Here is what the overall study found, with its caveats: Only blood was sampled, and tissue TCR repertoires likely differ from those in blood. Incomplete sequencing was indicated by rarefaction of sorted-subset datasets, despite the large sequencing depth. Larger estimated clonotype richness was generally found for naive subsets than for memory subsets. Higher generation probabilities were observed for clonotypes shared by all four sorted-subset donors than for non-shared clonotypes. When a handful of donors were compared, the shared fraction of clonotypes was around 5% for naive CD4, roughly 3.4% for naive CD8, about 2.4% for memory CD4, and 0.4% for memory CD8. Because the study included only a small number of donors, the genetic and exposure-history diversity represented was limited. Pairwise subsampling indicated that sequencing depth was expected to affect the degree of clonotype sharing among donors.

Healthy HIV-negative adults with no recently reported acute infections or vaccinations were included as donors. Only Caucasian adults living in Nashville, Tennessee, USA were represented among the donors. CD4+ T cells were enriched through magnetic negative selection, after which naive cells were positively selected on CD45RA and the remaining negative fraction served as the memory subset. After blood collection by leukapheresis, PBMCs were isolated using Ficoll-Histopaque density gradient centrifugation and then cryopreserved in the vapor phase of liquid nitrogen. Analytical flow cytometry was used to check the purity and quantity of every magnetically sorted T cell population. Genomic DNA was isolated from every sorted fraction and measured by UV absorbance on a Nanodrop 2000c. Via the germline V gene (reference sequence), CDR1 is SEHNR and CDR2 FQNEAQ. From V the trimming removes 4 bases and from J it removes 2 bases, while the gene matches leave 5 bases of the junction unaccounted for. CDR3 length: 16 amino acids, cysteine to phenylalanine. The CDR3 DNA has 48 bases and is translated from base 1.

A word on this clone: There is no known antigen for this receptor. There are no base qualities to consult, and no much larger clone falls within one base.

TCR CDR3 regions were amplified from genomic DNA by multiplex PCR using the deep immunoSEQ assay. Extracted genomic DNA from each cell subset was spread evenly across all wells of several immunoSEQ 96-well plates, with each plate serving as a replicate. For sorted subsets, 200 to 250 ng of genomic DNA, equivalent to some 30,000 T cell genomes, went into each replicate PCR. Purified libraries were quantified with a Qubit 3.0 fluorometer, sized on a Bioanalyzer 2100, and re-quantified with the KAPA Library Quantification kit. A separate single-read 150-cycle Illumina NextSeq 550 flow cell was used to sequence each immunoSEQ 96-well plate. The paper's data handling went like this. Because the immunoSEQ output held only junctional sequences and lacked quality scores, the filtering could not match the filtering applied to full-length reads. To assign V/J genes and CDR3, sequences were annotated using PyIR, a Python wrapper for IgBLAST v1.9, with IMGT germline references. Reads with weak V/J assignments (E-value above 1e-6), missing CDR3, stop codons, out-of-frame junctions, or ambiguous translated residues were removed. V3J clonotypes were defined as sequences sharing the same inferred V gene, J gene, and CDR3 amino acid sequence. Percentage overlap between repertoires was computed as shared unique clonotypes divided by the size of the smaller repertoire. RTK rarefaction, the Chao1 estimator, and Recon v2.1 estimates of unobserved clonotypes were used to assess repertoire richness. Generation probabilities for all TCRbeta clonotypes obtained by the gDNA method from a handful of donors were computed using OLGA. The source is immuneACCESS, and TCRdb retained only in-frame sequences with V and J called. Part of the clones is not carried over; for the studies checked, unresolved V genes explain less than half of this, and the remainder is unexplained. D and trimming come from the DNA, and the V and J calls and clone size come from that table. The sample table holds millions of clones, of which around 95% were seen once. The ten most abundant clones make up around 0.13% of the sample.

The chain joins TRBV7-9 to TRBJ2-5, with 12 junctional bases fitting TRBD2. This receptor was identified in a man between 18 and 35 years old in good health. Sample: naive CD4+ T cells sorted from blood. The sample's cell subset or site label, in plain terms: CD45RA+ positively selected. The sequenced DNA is TGTGCCAGCAGCTCAGGACTAGCGGGGAGACAAGAGACCCAGTACTTC. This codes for CASSSGLAGRQETQYF.